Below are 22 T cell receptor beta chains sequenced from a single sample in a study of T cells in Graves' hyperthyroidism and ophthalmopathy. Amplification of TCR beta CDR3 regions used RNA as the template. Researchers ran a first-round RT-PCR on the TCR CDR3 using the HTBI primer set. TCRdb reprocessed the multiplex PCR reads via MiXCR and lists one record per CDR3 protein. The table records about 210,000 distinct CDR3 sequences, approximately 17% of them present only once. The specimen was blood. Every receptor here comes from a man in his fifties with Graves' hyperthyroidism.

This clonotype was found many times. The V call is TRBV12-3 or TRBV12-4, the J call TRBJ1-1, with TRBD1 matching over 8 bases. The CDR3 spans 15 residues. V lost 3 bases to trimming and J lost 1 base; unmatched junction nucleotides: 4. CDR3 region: CASSFEGTGNTEAFF. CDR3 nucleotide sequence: TGTGCCAGCAGTTTCGAAGGGACAGGGAACACTGAAGCTTTCTTT.

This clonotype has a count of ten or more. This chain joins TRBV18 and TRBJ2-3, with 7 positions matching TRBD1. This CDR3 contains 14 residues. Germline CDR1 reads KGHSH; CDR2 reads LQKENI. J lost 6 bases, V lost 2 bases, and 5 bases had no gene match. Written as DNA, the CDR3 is TGTGCCAGCTCACCAGGACAGGATCCGGATACGCAGTATTTT. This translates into CASSPGQDPDTQYF.

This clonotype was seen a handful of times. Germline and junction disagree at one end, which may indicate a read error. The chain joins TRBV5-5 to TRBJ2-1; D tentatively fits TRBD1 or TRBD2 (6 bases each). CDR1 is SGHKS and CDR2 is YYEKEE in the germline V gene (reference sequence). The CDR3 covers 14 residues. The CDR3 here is CASSLGLRGDEQFF. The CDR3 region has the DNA TGCGCCAGCAGCTTGGGACTCAGGGGTGATGAGCAGTTCTTC.

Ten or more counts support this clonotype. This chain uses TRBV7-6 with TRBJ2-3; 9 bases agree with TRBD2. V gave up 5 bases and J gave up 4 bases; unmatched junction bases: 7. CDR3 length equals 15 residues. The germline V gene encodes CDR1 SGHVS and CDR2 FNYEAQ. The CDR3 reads CASSPEGLAADTQYF. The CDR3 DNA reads TGTGCCAGCAGCCCCGAGGGACTAGCAGCAGATACGCAGTATTTT. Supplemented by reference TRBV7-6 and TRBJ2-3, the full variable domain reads GAGVSQSPRYKVTKRGQDVALRCDPISGHVSLYWYRQALGQGPEFLTYFNYEAQQDKSGLPNDRFSAERPEGSISTLTIQRTEQRDSAMYRCASSPEGLAADTQYFGPGTRLTVL.

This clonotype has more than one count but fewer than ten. The CDR3 region is CASSLVGGDYGYTF. Here the CDR3 DNA reads TGCGCCAGCAGCTTAGTCGGGGGTGACTATGGCTACACCTTC. V usage is TRBV5-1 and J usage is TRBJ1-2, with D maybe TRBD1 (5 bases). This CDR3 has 14 amino acids. Trimming cost V 2 bases and J 3 bases, with 11 bases left between them. The germline V gene encodes CDR1 SGHRS and CDR2 YFSETQ.

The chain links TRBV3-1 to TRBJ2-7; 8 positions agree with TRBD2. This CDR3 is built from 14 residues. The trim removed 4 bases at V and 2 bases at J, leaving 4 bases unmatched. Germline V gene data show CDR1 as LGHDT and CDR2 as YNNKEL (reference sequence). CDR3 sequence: CASSPTSGTYEQYF. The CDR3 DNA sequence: TGTGCCAGCAGCCCTACTAGCGGTACCTACGAGCAGTACTTC.

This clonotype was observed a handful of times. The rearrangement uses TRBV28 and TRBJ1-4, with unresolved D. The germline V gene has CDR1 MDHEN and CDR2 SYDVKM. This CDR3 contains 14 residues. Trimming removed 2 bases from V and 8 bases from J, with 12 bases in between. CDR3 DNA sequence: TGTGCCAGCAGTTTAGGCCAGGTCAGGGAAAAACTGTTTTTT. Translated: CASSLGQVREKLFF.

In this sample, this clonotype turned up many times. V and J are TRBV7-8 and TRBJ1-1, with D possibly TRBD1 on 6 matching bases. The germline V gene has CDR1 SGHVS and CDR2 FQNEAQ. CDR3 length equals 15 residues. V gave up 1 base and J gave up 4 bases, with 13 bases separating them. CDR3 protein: CASSLVSGGRTEAFF. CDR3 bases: TGTGCCAGCAGCTTAGTGTCGGGGGGCCGCACTGAAGCTTTCTTT.

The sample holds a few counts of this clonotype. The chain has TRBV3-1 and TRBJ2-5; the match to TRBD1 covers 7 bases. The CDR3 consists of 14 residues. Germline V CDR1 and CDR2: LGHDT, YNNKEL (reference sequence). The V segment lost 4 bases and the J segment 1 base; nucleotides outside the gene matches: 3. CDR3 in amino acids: CASSRQGGQETQYF. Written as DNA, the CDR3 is TGTGCCAGCAGCCGACAGGGCGGCCAAGAGACCCAGTACTTC.

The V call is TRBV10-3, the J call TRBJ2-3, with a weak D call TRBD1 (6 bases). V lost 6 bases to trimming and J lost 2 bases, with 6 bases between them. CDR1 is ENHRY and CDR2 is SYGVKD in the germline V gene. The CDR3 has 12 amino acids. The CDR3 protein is CAIRGATDTQYF. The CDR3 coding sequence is TGTGCCATCAGGGGGGCCACAGATACGCAGTATTTT.

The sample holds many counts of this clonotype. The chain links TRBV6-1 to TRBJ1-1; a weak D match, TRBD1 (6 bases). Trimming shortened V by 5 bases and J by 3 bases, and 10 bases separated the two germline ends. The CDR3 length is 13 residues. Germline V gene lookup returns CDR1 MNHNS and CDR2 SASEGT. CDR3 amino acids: CASSRGGDTEAFF. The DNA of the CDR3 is TGTGCCAGCAGTAGAGGGGGGGACACTGAAGCTTTCTTT.

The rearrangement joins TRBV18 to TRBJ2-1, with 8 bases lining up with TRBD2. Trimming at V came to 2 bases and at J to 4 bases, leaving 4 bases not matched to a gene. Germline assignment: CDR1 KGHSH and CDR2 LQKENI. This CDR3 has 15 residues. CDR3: CASSPVIAGYNEQFF. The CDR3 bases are TGTGCCAGCTCACCAGTAATAGCGGGATACAATGAGCAGTTCTTC.

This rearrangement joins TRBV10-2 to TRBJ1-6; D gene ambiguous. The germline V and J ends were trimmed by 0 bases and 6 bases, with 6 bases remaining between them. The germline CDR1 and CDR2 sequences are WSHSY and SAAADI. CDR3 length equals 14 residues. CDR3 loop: CASSESNRNSPLHF. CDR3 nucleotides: TGCGCCAGCAGTGAGTCGAACCGTAATTCACCCCTCCACTTT.

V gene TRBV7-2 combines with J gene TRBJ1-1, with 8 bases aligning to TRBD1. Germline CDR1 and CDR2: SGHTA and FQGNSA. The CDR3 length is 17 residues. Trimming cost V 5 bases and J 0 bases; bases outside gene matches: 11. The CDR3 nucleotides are TGTGCCAGCAGCCCGCGGACAGGGCTGATCATGAACACTGAAGCTTTCTTT. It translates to CASSPRTGLIMNTEAFF.

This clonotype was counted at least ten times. The CDR3 sequence is CASSQKTPGVEQYF. Written as DNA, the CDR3 is TGCGCCAGCAGCCAGAAAACCCCGGGGGTTGAGCAGTACTTC. The rearrangement joins TRBV4-1 to TRBJ2-7; D is possibly TRBD2 (6 bases). Germline V lookup: CDR1 MGHRA, CDR2 YSYEKL. The CDR3 has 14 amino acids. V shed 3 bases and J shed 7 bases, with 16 bases lying between them.

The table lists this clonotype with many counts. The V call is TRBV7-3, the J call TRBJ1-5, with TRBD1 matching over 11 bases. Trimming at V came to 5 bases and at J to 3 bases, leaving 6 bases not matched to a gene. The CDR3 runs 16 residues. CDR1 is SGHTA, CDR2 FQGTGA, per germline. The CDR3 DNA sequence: TGTGCCAGCAGCCATCGGACAGGGGGCGTCAATCAGCCCCAGCATTTT. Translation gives CASSHRTGGVNQPQHF.

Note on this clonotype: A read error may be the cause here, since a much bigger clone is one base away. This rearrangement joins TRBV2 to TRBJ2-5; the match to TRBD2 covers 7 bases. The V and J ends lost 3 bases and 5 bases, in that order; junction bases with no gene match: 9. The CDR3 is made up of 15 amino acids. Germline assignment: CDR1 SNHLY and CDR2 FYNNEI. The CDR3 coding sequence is TGTGCCAGCAGTGACGGGGGGAGGGTAAGGGAGACCCAGTACTTC. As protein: CASSDGGRVRETQYF.

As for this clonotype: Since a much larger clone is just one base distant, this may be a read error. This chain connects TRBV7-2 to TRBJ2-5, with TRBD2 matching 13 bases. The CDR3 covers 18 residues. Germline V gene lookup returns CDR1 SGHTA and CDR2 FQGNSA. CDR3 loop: CANSLMRVTSGGQETQYF. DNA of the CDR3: TGTGCCAACAGCTTAATGAGGGTGACTAGCGGGGGGCAAGAGACCCAGTACTTC.

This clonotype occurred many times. In DNA form, the CDR3 reads TGTGCCAGCAGCCAAGGGGTCCAGGGAACGGAGACCCAGTACTTC. Protein: CASSQGVQGTETQYF. The rearrangement uses TRBV3-2 and TRBJ2-5; the table's D call, TRBD1, was not checked against the DNA. TRBV3-2 constitutes a pseudogene. This CDR3 spans 15 amino acids.

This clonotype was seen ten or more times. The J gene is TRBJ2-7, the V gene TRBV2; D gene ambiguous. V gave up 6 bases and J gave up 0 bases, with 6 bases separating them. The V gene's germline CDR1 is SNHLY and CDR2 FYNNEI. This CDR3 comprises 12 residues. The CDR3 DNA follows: TGTGCCAGCAGCGAGAGCTCCTACGAGCAGTACTTC. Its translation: CASSESSYEQYF.

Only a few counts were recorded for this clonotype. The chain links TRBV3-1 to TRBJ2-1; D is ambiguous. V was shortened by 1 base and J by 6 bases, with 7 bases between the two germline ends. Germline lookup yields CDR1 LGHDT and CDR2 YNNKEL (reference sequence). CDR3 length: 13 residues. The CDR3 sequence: CASSQGPPNEQFF. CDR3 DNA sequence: TGTGCCAGCAGCCAAGGGCCTCCCAATGAGCAGTTCTTC.

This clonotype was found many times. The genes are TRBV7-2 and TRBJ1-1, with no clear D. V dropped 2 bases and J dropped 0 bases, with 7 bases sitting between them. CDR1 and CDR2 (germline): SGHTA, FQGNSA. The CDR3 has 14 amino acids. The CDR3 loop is CASSLYYMNTEAFF. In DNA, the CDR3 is TGTGCCAGCAGCTTATACTACATGAACACTGAAGCTTTCTTT.